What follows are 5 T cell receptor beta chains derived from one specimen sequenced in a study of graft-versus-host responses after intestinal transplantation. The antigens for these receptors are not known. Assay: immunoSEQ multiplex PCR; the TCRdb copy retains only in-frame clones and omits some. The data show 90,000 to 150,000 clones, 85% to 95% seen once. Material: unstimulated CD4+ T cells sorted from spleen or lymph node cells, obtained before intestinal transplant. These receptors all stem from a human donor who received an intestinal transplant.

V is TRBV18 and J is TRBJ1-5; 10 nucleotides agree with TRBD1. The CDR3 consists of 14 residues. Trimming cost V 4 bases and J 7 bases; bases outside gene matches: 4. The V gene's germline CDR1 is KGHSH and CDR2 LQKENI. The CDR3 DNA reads TGTGCCAGCTCACGACAGGGGGCAGACCAGCCCCAGCATTTT. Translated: CASSRQGADQPQHF.

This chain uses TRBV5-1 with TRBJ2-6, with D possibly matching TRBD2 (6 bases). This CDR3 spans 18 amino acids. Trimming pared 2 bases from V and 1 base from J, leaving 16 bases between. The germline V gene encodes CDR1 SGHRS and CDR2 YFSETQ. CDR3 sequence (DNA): TGCGCCAGCAGCTTACGGGCCGCCGGGGGATCTGGGGCCAACGTCCTGACTTTC. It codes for CASSLRAAGGSGANVLTF.

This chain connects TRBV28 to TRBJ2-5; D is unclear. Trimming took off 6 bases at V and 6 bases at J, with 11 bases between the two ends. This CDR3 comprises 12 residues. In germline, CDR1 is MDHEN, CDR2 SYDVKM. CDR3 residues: CASSPTRKTQYF. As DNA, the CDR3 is TGTGCCAGCAGCCCTACCCGAAAGACCCAGTACTTC.

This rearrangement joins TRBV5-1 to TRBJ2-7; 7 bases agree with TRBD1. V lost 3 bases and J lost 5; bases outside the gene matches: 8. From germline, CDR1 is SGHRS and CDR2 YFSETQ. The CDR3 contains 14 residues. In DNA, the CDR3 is TGCGCCAGCAGCTGGGGACAGCCCAAGGACGAGCAGTACTTC. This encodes CASSWGQPKDEQYF.

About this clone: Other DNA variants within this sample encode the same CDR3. Written as DNA, the CDR3 is TGTGCCAGCAGCGTAGGTCCCACCTACGAGCAGTACTTC. Translating gives CASSVGPTYEQYF. This chain links TRBV9 with TRBJ2-7; D ambiguous. The length of the CDR3 is 13 residues. From germline, CDR1 is SGDLS and CDR2 YYNGEE. Trimming stripped 0 bases from V and 2 bases from J, with 6 bases between.